What follows is one T cell receptor (beta chain) and its context. TCRdb keeps only in-frame clones here, not all; method: immunoSEQ multiplex PCR. The sample lists 260,000 or so clones; more than 70% were seen once. The length of the CDR3 is 15 residues. V shed 0 bases, J shed 5 bases, and the junction held 7 bases outside the gene matches. CDR1 is SGHRS, CDR2 YFSETQ, per germline. This entry belongs to a study of blood T cell repertoires in COVID-19. Looking at the study overall: There were acute and convalescent COVID-19 samples, and they came from the United States, Italy and Spain.

Participants' own reports of clinical history determined their cohort assignment. The clonotype originates from a woman in her thirties or forties with acute COVID-19. The chain carries TRBV5-1 and TRBJ1-2, with TRBD1 matching 7 bases. The sample taken for sequencing was PBMCs or T cells enriched from blood (not recorded which). CDR3 sequence reads: CASSLAGTEGYGYTF. Written as DNA, the CDR3 is TGCGCCAGCAGCTTGGCCGGGACAGAGGGGTATGGCTACACCTTC. The variable domain in full, completed from reference TRBV5-1 and TRBJ1-2, reads KAGVTQTPRYLIKTRGQQVTLSCSPISGHRSVSWYQQTPGQGLQFLFEYFSETQRNKGNFPGRFSGRQFSNSRSEMNVSTLELGDSALYLCASSLAGTEGYGYTFGSGTRLTVV.